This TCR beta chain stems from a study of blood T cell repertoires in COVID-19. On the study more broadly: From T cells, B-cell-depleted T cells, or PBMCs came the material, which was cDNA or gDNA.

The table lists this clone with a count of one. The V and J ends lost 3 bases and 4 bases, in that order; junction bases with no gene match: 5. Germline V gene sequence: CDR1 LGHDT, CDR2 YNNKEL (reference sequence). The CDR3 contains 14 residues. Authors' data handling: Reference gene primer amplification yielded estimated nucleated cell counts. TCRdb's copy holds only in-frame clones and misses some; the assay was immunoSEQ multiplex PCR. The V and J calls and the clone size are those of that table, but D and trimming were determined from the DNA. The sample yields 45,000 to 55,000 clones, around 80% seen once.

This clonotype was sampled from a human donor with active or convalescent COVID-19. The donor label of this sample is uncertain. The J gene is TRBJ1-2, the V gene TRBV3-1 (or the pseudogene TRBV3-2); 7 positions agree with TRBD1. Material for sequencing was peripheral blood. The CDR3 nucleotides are TGTGCCAGCAGCCAGCAACAGGGGACCTATGGCTACACCTTC. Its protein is CASSQQQGTYGYTF.